These 14 T cell receptor beta chains originate from one sample sequenced in a study of technical replicates of blood from a few donors. The repertoire was sequenced with immunoSEQ multiplex PCR; TCRdb's copy has only in-frame clones and lacks some. The sample shows 95,000 to 100,000 clones, 90% to 97% of them seen only once. Sequencing input: T cells isolated from PBMCs. The receptors come from a human donor in good health.

The rearrangement uses TRBV5-4 and TRBJ2-3; 12 nucleotides agree with TRBD2. The germline V gene has CDR1 SGHNT and CDR2 YYREEE (reference sequence). Losses at the gene ends were 4 bases for V and 3 bases for J; bases not matched to a gene: 9. The CDR3 consists of 17 residues. CDR3 nucleotides: TGTGCCAGCAGCCCCGGGGGGCTAGCGGGAGGGACAGATACGCAGTATTTT. It encodes CASSPGGLAGGTDTQYF.

The rearrangement links TRBV5-4 to TRBJ2-7; 8 nucleotides line up with TRBD1. The CDR3 loop spans 17 amino acids. CDR1 and CDR2 from the germline V gene are SGHNT and YYREEE (reference sequence). V lost 4 bases, J lost 2 bases, and 14 bases stayed unmatched. Here the CDR3 DNA reads TGTGCCAGCAGCCCCAAGGGGCACAGGGGGAAAACCTACGAGCAGTACTTC. Translated, it gives CASSPKGHRGKTYEQYF. Together with reference TRBV5-4 and TRBJ2-7, the CDR3 gives the full variable domain: ETGVTQSPTHLIKTRGQQVTLRCSSQSGHNTVSWYQQALGQGPQFIFQYYREEENGRGNFPPRFSGLQFPNYSSELNVNALELDDSALYLCASSPKGHRGKTYEQYFGPGTRLTVT.

The CDR3 sequence: CASSLWGTPGRYEQYF. The CDR3 nucleotides are TGCGCCAGCAGCTTGTGGGGGACACCGGGCAGGTACGAGCAGTACTTC. The rearrangement links TRBV5-1 to TRBJ2-7; possible D gene TRBD1, 6 bases. The CDR3 is 16 residues long. Looked up from germline, CDR1 is SGHRS and CDR2 is YFSETQ. The V gene lost 1 base and the J gene lost 4 bases, with 18 bases spanning the gap.

The rearrangement joins TRBV23-1 to TRBJ1-1; TRBD1 might be the D (6 bases). TRBV23-1 is filed as an ORF, its function uncertain. The CDR3 runs to 12 residues. V was pared by 1 base and J by 11 bases, with 11 bases between. The CDR3 nucleotides read TGCGCCAGCAGTCAATTTGTGGGGGCTGCTTTCTTT. It specifies CASSQFVGAAFF.

The gene calls are TRBV6-5 and TRBJ2-1; D is uncertain. The CDR3 has 14 amino acids. V lost 2 bases, J lost 8 bases, and 13 bases lay in between. Germline V lookup: CDR1 MNHEY, CDR2 SVGAGI. The chain's CDR3 is CASSYGPSSYEQFF. The CDR3 DNA is TGTGCCAGCAGTTACGGGCCCAGCAGCTATGAGCAGTTCTTC.

This clone was seen more than once but under ten times. The chain employs TRBV7-9 and TRBJ2-7, with D possibly TRBD1 on 6 matching bases. Germline V gives CDR1 SEHNR, CDR2 FQNEAQ (reference sequence). The CDR3 has 15 amino acids. V dropped 8 bases and J dropped 2 bases, with 19 bases sitting between them. The CDR3 nucleotides are TGTGCCAGCCTTAAGGTGCAGGGGAAGACCTACGAGCAGTACTTC. The encoded protein is CASLKVQGKTYEQYF.

V usage is TRBV10-1 and J usage is TRBJ2-1; D uncertain. The CDR3 loop spans 15 amino acids. V lost 2 bases and J lost 3, with 11 bases in between. CDR1 and CDR2 (germline): WNHNN, SYGVQD (reference sequence). The CDR3 DNA is TGCGCCAGCAGTGAGGTCGGCGCAGGCTACAATGAGCAGTTCTTC. This codes for CASSEVGAGYNEQFF.

V and J are TRBV19 and TRBJ2-7, with a weak D call TRBD2 (6 bases). The CDR3 loop spans 17 amino acids. From germline, CDR1 is LNHDA and CDR2 SQIVND (reference sequence). V gave up 0 bases and J gave up 0 bases, with 15 bases separating them. DNA for the CDR3: TGTGCCAGTAGTATAGATCTAGAAGAGGGACTCTCCTACGAGCAGTACTTC. It yields the protein CASSIDLEEGLSYEQYF.

The genes are TRBV2 and TRBJ2-1; 12 bases match TRBD2. The CDR3 sequence is 18 residues long. The V and J ends lost 6 bases and 1 base, in that order; junction bases with no gene match: 10. The germline V gene encodes CDR1 SNHLY and CDR2 FYNNEI. The CDR3 loop is CASSTGTSGSPSYNEQFF. CDR3 nucleotide sequence: TGTGCCAGCAGCACCGGGACTAGCGGGTCCCCTTCCTACAATGAGCAGTTCTTC.

The genes are TRBV19 and TRBJ2-2; 7 nucleotides align to TRBD1. The CDR3 loop spans 15 amino acids. CDR1 LNHDA and CDR2 SQIVND come from the germline V gene (reference sequence). Unmatched junction bases numbered 4, after V lost 5 bases and J lost 1 base. This chain's CDR3 is CASSPRTGNTGELFF. CDR3 coding DNA: TGTGCCAGTAGTCCACGGACAGGGAACACCGGGGAGCTGTTTTTT. Filled out from reference TRBV19 and TRBJ2-2, the complete variable domain reads DGGITQSPKYLFRKEGQNVTLSCEQNLNHDAMYWYRQDPGQGLRLIYYSQIVNDFQKGDIAEGYSVSREKKESFPLTVTSAQKNPTAFYLCASSPRTGNTGELFFGEGSRLTVL.

The genes are TRBV30 and TRBJ1-6; 9 positions match TRBD1. Germline V gene lookup returns CDR1 GTSNPN and CDR2 SVGIG (reference sequence). The CDR3 extends over 14 amino acids. The V and J ends lost 6 bases and 9 bases, in that order; junction bases with no gene match: 9. The CDR3 region is CACSLTGGGSPLHF. The DNA of the CDR3 is TGTGCCTGCTCACTAACAGGGGGCGGTTCACCCCTCCACTTT.

This rearrangement joins TRBV13 to TRBJ2-3; no clear D gene. Germline assignment: CDR1 PRHDT and CDR2 FYEKMQ (reference sequence). V lost 5 bases to trimming and J lost 11 bases, with 20 bases between them. This CDR3 is built from 14 residues. This CDR3 is CASSPTDMPMKQYF. CDR3 in DNA: TGTGCCAGCAGCCCCACCGACATGCCAATGAAGCAGTATTTT. Full variable domain (rest looked up from reference TRBV13 and TRBJ2-3): AAGVIQSPRHLIKEKRETATLKCYPIPRHDTVYWYQQGPGQDPQFLISFYEKMQSDKGSIPDRFSAQQFSDYHSELNMSSLELGDSALYFCASSPTDMPMKQYFGPGTRLTVL.

The chain couples TRBV19 to TRBJ1-3; TRBD1 aligns across 8 bases. The germline CDR1 and CDR2 sequences are LNHDA and SQIVND (reference sequence). V trimming: 6 bases; J trimming: 3 bases; junction bases outside the gene matches: 1. The CDR3 sequence is 13 residues long. CDR3 loop: CASRGTGGNTIYF. The CDR3 DNA follows: TGTGCCAGTAGGGGGACAGGTGGAAACACCATATATTTT.

The gene calls are TRBV7-8 and TRBJ2-7; possibly TRBD1 for D (5 bases). The V gene lost 6 bases and the J gene lost 4 bases, with 10 bases spanning the gap. This CDR3 has 12 amino acids. The germline V gene encodes CDR1 SGHVS and CDR2 FQNEAQ. The CDR3 loop reads CASRRTGYEQYF. CDR3 coding DNA: TGTGCCAGCAGAAGAACAGGATACGAGCAGTACTTC.